This TCR beta chain was retrieved from a study of beta chain features in type 1 diabetes. Turning to the study itself: Analysis included around 99,000,000 sorted cells drawn from all samples. The study's findings and limits: TCRB CDR3s were moderately but significantly shorter in Type 1 diabetes patients in all four CD4+ subsets. A greater similarity of naive, central memory and Treg TCRB repertoires was seen among patients than among healthy donors.

J lost 4 bases, V lost 5 bases, and 8 bases had no gene match. Germline CDR1 is MNHEY and CDR2 is SMNVEV (reference sequence). The CDR3 is 16 amino acids. Regarding this clone: The antigen is unknown.

It was one heparinised blood draw, averaging about 120 mL, that each donor gave. Each of the sorted populations had a purity greater than 95%. Reverse transcribing all isolated RNA meant expressed TCRB transcripts were sequenced. Libraries were prepared by immunoSEQ multiplex PCR; TCRdb keeps only in-frame clonotypes and omits some of them. Of about 650,000 clones detected, 9.5% to 15% appear once; the ten largest clones hold roughly 0.12%. Sequences were obtained from naive CD4+ T cells from blood. The V call is TRBV27, the J call TRBJ1-1, with TRBD1 identical over 12 bases. The sequence came from a man aged 30 to 45 with type 1 diabetes. Here the CDR3 reads CASSQGQGAGGTEAFF. The DNA for the CDR3 is TGTGCCAGCAGTCAGGGACAGGGGGCAGGCGGCACTGAAGCTTTCTTT.